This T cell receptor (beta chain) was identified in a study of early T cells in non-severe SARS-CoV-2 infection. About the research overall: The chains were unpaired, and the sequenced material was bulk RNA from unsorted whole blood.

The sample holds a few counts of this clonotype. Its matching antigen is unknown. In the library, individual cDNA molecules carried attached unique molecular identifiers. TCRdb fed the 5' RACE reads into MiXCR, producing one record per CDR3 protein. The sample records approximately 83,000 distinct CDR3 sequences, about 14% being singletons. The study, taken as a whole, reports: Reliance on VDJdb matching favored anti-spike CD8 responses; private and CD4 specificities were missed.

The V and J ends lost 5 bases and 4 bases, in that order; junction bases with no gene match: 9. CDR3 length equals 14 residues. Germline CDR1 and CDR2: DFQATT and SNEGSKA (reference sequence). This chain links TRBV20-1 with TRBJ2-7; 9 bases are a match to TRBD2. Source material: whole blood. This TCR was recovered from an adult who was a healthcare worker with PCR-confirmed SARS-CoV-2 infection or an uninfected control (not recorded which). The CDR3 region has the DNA TGCAGTGCTCTGACTCCGGGACTAGCATACGAGCAGTACTTC. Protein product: CSALTPGLAYEQYF.